This T cell receptor beta chain was observed in a study of blood T cell repertoires in COVID-19. About the research overall: Sites in the United States, Italy and Spain provided acute and convalescent COVID-19 samples.

This table comes from immunoSEQ multiplex PCR, and its TCRdb copy is limited to in-frame clones, with some not included. Of roughly 220,000 clones in the sample, roughly 81% were seen once. After removal of 3 bases from V and 4 bases from J, the junction contained 9 bases not matched to a gene. The CDR3 is 15 amino acids. Germline lookup yields CDR1 SGDLS and CDR2 YYNGEE. V and J are TRBV9 and TRBJ1-2, with TRBD1 matching over 7 bases. The sample comprised peripheral blood. The clonotype comes from an elderly woman with COVID-19, enrolled during active disease. CDR3 sequence: CASSADTGAGYGYTF. CDR3 DNA: TGTGCCAGCAGCGCCGATACAGGGGCTGGCTATGGCTACACCTTC.